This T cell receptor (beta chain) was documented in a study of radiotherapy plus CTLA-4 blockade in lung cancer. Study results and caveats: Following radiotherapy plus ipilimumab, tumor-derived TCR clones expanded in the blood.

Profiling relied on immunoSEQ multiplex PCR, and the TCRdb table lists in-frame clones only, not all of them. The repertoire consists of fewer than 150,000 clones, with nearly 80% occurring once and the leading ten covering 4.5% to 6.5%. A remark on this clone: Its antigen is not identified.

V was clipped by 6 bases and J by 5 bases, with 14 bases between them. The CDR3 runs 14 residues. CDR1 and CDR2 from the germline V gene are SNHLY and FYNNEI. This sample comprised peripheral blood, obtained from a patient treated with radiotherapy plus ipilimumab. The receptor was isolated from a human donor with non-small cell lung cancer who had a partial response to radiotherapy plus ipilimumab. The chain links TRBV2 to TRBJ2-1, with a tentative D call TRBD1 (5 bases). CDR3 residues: CASSADRQNNEQFF. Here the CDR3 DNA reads TGTGCCAGCAGCGCCGACAGACAGAACAATGAGCAGTTCTTC.